This T cell receptor beta chain was recorded in a study of CD8 T cells in Susac syndrome. Random-hexamer reverse transcription was applied to about 0.5 to 1 ug RNA. By means of immunoSEQ multiplex PCR, TCR beta CDR3 spanning 54 Vbeta and 13 Jbeta underwent amplification. TCRdb redid the calling of the immunoSEQ multiplex PCR reads with MiXCR, one entry per CDR3 protein. The table has roughly 180,000 distinct CDR3 sequences, roughly 94% seen once. V was pared by 6 bases and J by 2 bases, with 9 bases of the junction left unmatched. Germline-derived CDR1 and CDR2 are ENHRY and SYGVKD. This CDR3 spans 15 amino acids.

The receptor was isolated from a human donor with Susac syndrome. The chain uses TRBV10-3 and TRBJ2-7; 8 bases align to TRBD1. Sequenced input: CD4+ T cells from PBMCs. This chain's CDR3 is CAISEGTGRTYEQYF. CDR3 nucleotide sequence: TGTGCCATCAGCGAGGGGACAGGACGAACCTACGAGCAGTACTTC.